The entry below gives a single TCR beta chain sequence along with its context. Per the study methods: It was from reference gene primer amplification that nucleated cell counts were estimated. Produced via immunoSEQ multiplex PCR; TCRdb's table is partial and in-frame only. V and J calls and clone size follow that table, whereas D and trimming were derived from the DNA. The sample has about 190,000 clones; approximately 90% are singletons. Germline-derived CDR1 and CDR2 are SNHLY and FYNNEI. The CDR3 has 13 residues. V lost 6 bases to trimming and J lost 2 bases, with 10 bases between them. The data originate from a study of blood T cell repertoires in COVID-19.

V gene TRBV2 combines with J gene TRBJ2-5, with D unresolved. This TCR was sampled from a human donor in a cohort sampled during active COVID-19. Sequences were obtained from peripheral blood. The CDR3 DNA sequence: TGTGCCAGCAGACCCAGGCTTCAAGAGACCCAGTACTTC. This encodes CASRPRLQETQYF.